These T cell receptor beta chains were read from a single sample in a study of cytomegalovirus exposure and HLA in healthy donors. Profiling relied on immunoSEQ multiplex PCR, and the TCRdb table lists in-frame clones only, not all of them. The repertoire consists of roughly 180,000 clones, with nearly 80% occurring once and the leading ten covering approximately 2.6%. The specimen sequenced was PBMCs. These receptors were taken from a female donor in good health and CMV-seronegative. The CDR3 runs from the conserved cysteine through the conserved F or W. A D gene is named only where the DNA matches it firmly. Some rows have no size entry. The others give once, few or many, or a class for an expanded clone.

clone_size | j_call | v_call | d_call | cdr3_nt | cdr3_aa
NA | TRBJ1-4 | TRBV5-1 | NA | TGCGCCACCGACAAGGCAGAGGGTTATAATGAAAAACTGTTTTTT | CATDKAEGYNEKLFF
NA | TRBJ2-7 | TRBV11-2 | TRBD1 | TGTGCCAGCAGCCCCCGACAGGGTTACGAGCAGTACTTC | CASSPRQGYEQYF
NA | TRBJ2-1 | TRBV7-2 | NA | TGTGCCAGCAGCTCCAGTGACTCGTACTATCTGTTCTTC | CASSSSDSYYLFF
NA | TRBJ2-7 | TRBV2 | TRBD2 | TGTGCCAGCCCGCGACTAGCGGGGGGCTACGAGCAGTACTTC | CASPRLAGGYEQYF
once | TRBJ2-1 | TRBV5-1 | NA | TGCGCCAGCAGCTTGCTTTTGGCAGGGGGGTCACAGTTCTTC | CASSLLLAGGSQFF
NA | TRBJ1-1 | TRBV5-8 | TRBD1 | TGTGCCAGCAGGAGAGGGGGCGCGGAACTAAGGGCTTTCTTT | CASRRGGAELRAFF
NA | TRBJ2-1 | TRBV5-1 | NA | TGCGCCAGCAGCTTAATGAGCCGGGATGATGAGCAGTTCTTC | CASSLMSRDDEQFF
NA | TRBJ1-2 | TRBV5-1 | TRBD1 | TGCGCCAGCAGCCTAGACAGGGATTATGGCTACACCTTC | CASSLDRDYGYTF
NA | TRBJ2-3 | TRBV2 | NA | TGTGCCAGCAGTGTCCTAGCGCTTTACACAGATACGCAGTATTTT | CASSVLALYTDTQYF
NA | TRBJ2-1 | TRBV6-6 | NA | TGTGCCAGCGCGCAGGGCTATGAGCAGTTCTTC | CASAQGYEQFF
NA | TRBJ1-2 | TRBV18 | TRBD1 | TGTGCCAGCTCACCTACAGGGGGCTGGAACTATGGCTACACCTTC | CASSPTGGWNYGYTF
NA | TRBJ1-1 | TRBV2 | TRBD1 | TGTGCCAGCATGACAGGGTCGGTGAACACTGAAGCTTTCTTT | CASMTGSVNTEAFF
once | TRBJ1-2 | TRBV9 | NA | TGTGCCAGCAGCGTAGGACAGGCCTATGGCTACACCTTC | CASSVGQAYGYTF
few | TRBJ1-2 | TRBV13 | NA | TGTGCCAGCAGCTTACGGGGTTCCTATGGCTACACCTTC | CASSLRGSYGYTF
NA | TRBJ1-5 | TRBV2 | TRBD1 | TGTGCCAGCAAGCAGGGGGTGGATCAGCCCCAGCATTTT | CASKQGVDQPQHF
NA | TRBJ1-1 | TRBV28 | TRBD1 | TGTGCCAGCAGTCCAGCGACAGGGATGAACACTGAAGCTTTCTTT | CASSPATGMNTEAFF
NA | TRBJ2-5 | TRBV9 | TRBD2 | TGTGCCAGCAGCGCCCTTAGCGGGGGCGGAGAGACCCAGTACTTC | CASSALSGGGETQYF
NA | TRBJ2-7 | TRBV7-6 | TRBD2 | TGTGCCAGCAGTCCCCTGTCGGGGGGGGTCTACGAGCAGTACTTC | CASSPLSGGVYEQYF
few | TRBJ2-1 | TRBV5-1 | NA | TGCGCCAGCAGCTTGGCCTCTAGCCCTAGGGTAAGCTCCTACAATGAGCAGTTCTTC | CASSLASSPRVSSYNEQFF
NA | TRBJ2-1 | TRBV6-1 | TRBD2 | TGTGCCAGCAGTGAAGCTGCGGGAGAGCCCTACAATGAGCAGTTCTTC | CASSEAAGEPYNEQFF
few | TRBJ1-2 | TRBV28 | NA | TGTGCCAGCAGTTTACCCCAGGATTTAACTGGCTACACCTTC | CASSLPQDLTGYTF
few | TRBJ2-7 | TRBV18 | NA | TGTGCCAGCTCACGCGACAGCTACGAGCAGTACTTC | CASSRDSYEQYF
NA | TRBJ2-1 | TRBV7-6 | TRBD2 | TGTGCCAGCAGCTTAGTAGCGGGAGCCGGCAATGAGCAGTTCTTC | CASSLVAGAGNEQFF